This T cell receptor (beta chain) was sequenced during a study of T-cell memory formation after mild COVID-19. TCRdb recomputed calls from the 5' RACE reads with MiXCR, one row per CDR3 protein. Of approximately 490,000 distinct CDR3 sequences in the sample, around 21% were seen once. This clonotype has more than one count but fewer than ten. Germline V CDR1 and CDR2: MNHEY, SVGAGI. The V end lost 5 bases, the J end lost 3 bases, and 20 bases lay between the germline ends. The CDR3 sequence is 16 residues long. The V call is TRBV6-5, the J call TRBJ2-7; D could derive from TRBD1 or TRBD2 (5 bases each). Input material: PBMCs or a T cell subset sorted from them (not recorded which). This clonotype originated in an adult woman who had mild COVID-19 (a few samples of this study predate the infection). Cell type and time point are not known. Here the CDR3 reads CASSDPAGTDHYEQYF. Written as DNA, the CDR3 is TGTGCCAGCAGTGACCCCGCCGGGACGGACCACTACGAGCAGTACTTC.